This T cell receptor beta chain was recovered during a study of PD-1 blockade in classical Hodgkin lymphoma. Time point described: cycle 4 day 1 (C4D1), after more than 5 weeks of nivolumab. Each patient's relapse followed autologous stem cell transplantation, and brentuximab vedotin exposure varied. Negative magnetic selection isolated CD4+ T cells from thawed PBMCs. V gave up 10 bases and J gave up 0 bases, with 16 bases separating them. Germline V gene data show CDR1 as MNHEY and CDR2 as SMNVEV (reference sequence). This CDR3 comprises 14 residues. Here immunoSEQ multiplex PCR was the method, and the copy in TCRdb shows in-frame clones only, minus some. Here the sample spans fewer than 35,000 clones, around nine tenths being singletons.

This TCR derives from a human donor with classical Hodgkin lymphoma. This chain connects TRBV27 to TRBJ2-7, with D tentatively TRBD1 or TRBD2 (5 bases each). The starting material was CD4+ T cells from blood, obtained before the fourth cycle of nivolumab. The CDR3, as DNA: TGTGCCACCCAGTTGTGGGGGAACTCCTACGAGCAGTACTTC. Translation: CATQLWGNSYEQYF.